This entry lists 32 T cell receptor beta chains sequenced from one sample in a study of blood T cell repertoires in COVID-19. This table comes from immunoSEQ multiplex PCR, and its TCRdb copy is limited to in-frame clones, with some not included. The profile shows some 520,000 clones, roughly 89% of them singletons. The sequenced sample was peripheral blood. These receptor sequences come from a man younger than 35 with COVID-19, enrolled during active disease.

The chain carries TRBV25-1 and TRBJ1-4, with a possible D match to TRBD1 (6 bases). Trimming stripped 7 bases from V and 7 bases from J, with 10 bases between. The germline gives CDR1 MGHDK, CDR2 SYGVNS. The CDR3 runs to 12 residues. In DNA form, the CDR3 reads TGTGCCAGCAAGTTGGGGGCTGAAAAACTGTTTTTT. It codes for CASKLGAEKLFF.

This chain links TRBV19 with TRBJ1-5; 7 bases fit TRBD1. The CDR3 sequence is 15 residues long. CDR1 and CDR2 (germline): LNHDA, SQIVND (reference sequence). The J segment lost 3 bases and the V segment lost 3 bases, leaving 5 bases of the junction unmatched. CDR3 nucleotides: TGTGCCAGTAGTATTGACAGGGCTAACAATCAGCCCCAGCATTTT. It yields the protein CASSIDRANNQPQHF.

This clone has just one count. The V call is TRBV30, the J call TRBJ1-2; the match to TRBD1 covers 7 bases. CDR3 length: 12 amino acids. The germline CDR1 and CDR2 sequences are GTSNPN and SVGIG (reference sequence). J lost 4 bases, V lost 3 bases, and 2 bases had no gene match. The CDR3 loop is CAWRAGGYGYTF. CDR3 bases: TGTGCCTGGAGGGCAGGGGGCTATGGCTACACCTTC.

The V call is TRBV27, the J call TRBJ2-2, with TRBD2 matching 11 bases. The ends lost 4 bases at V and 3 bases at J; junction bases unmatched: 13. The CDR3 extends over 19 amino acids. Germline V gene data show CDR1 as MNHEY and CDR2 as SMNVEV (reference sequence). The CDR3 sequence: CASSSTSGIAGRHTGELFF. The CDR3 nucleotides read TGTGCCAGCAGTTCGACTAGCGGGATTGCCGGTAGGCACACCGGGGAGCTGTTTTTT.

V is TRBV7-9 and J is TRBJ2-5; D is perhaps TRBD2 (5 bases). Germline V gene lookup returns CDR1 SEHNR and CDR2 FQNEAQ (reference sequence). This CDR3 has 14 residues. The germline V and J ends were trimmed by 1 base and 9 bases, with 15 bases remaining between them. The CDR3 nucleotides read TGTGCCAGCAGCTTAGTGACTGGAGGATGGGCCCAGTACTTC. It is translated as CASSLVTGGWAQYF.

V and J are TRBV19 and TRBJ2-4; 8 bases are a match to TRBD1. The V gene end was trimmed by 6 bases and the J gene end by 0 bases; junction bases not matched to a gene: 7. Per the germline V gene, CDR1 is LNHDA and CDR2 is SQIVND (reference sequence). This CDR3 has 16 amino acids. CDR3 loop: CASRSDREGAKNIQYF. The CDR3 region has the DNA TGTGCCAGTAGATCGGACAGGGAAGGAGCCAAAAACATTCAGTACTTC.

This chain uses TRBV6-5 with TRBJ2-7; TRBD1 is a possible D gene (5 bases). Trimming removed 0 bases at V and 2 bases at J, with 11 bases between. Germline CDR1 and CDR2: MNHEY and SVGAGI. The CDR3 contains 15 residues. CDR3 sequence: CASSYSWGQAYEQYF. The DNA of the CDR3 is TGTGCCAGCAGTTACTCCTGGGGCCAGGCCTACGAGCAGTACTTC.

This clone was seen only once. The chain is built from TRBV7-9 and TRBJ1-2; D is perhaps TRBD1 (5 bases). Trimming left V 5 bases short and J 6 bases short, with 22 bases between. The germline V gene has CDR1 SEHNR and CDR2 FQNEAQ (reference sequence). The CDR3 contains 16 residues. CDR3 coding DNA: TGTGCCAGCAGCCAGTTGTCGGGGATGGGACTTGATGGCTACACCTTC. Its translation is CASSQLSGMGLDGYTF.

J is TRBJ1-4 and V is TRBV7-9; tentative D call: TRBD1 (5 bases). This CDR3 is 15 amino acids long. Trimming took off 5 bases at V and 8 bases at J, with 18 bases between the two ends. CDR1 is SEHNR, CDR2 FQNEAQ, per germline (reference sequence). CDR3 in amino acids: CASSLPGGVGEKLFF. CDR3 nucleotides: TGTGCCAGCAGCCTCCCGGGGGGGGTAGGAGAAAAACTGTTTTTT. The full variable domain, in which reference TRBV7-9 and TRBJ1-4 provide the parts outside the CDR3, is DTGVSQNPRHKITKRGQNVTFRCDPISEHNRLYWYRQTLGQGPEFLTYFQNEAQLEKSRLLSDRFSAERPKGSFSTLEIQRTEQGDSAMYLCASSLPGGVGEKLFFGSGTQLSVL.

J is TRBJ1-1 and V is TRBV6-5, with D unresolved. V was pared by 5 bases and J by 1 base, with 11 bases between. Germline CDR1 is MNHEY and CDR2 is SVGAGI. The CDR3 length is 14 residues. CDR3 amino acids: CASSPTRENTEAFF. DNA of the CDR3: TGTGCCAGCAGTCCAACCCGGGAGAACACTGAAGCTTTCTTT.

This clone was observed once. The V call is TRBV5-1, the J call TRBJ2-5; 9 bases agree with TRBD1. The CDR3 contains 15 residues. The junction had 6 bases not matched to a gene; V was cut back by 4 bases and J by 2 bases. CDR1 SGHRS and CDR2 YFSETQ come from the germline V gene. CDR3 protein: CASSGGTGTQETQYF. CDR3 nucleotide sequence: TGCGCCAGCAGCGGCGGGACAGGGACACAAGAGACCCAGTACTTC. The whole variable domain, filled in from reference TRBV5-1 and TRBJ2-5, reads KAGVTQTPRYLIKTRGQQVTLSCSPISGHRSVSWYQQTPGQGLQFLFEYFSETQRNKGNFPGRFSGRQFSNSRSEMNVSTLELGDSALYLCASSGGTGTQETQYFGPGTRLLVL.

V and J are TRBV24-1 and TRBJ2-3; TRBD2 matches at 8 bases. The CDR3 covers 16 residues. Germline-derived CDR1 and CDR2 are KGHDR and SFDVKD. Trimming at V came to 5 bases and at J to 0 bases, leaving 6 bases not matched to a gene. In DNA form, the CDR3 reads TGTGCCACCAGTGGGGTATTAGCGGGAAGCACAGATACGCAGTATTTT. This gives the protein CATSGVLAGSTDTQYF.

The rearrangement links TRBV2 to TRBJ2-5, with TRBD2 matching 10 bases. There are 17 residues in the CDR3. With 1 base clipped from V and 5 bases from J, the junction kept 10 bases outside the gene matches. Germline V gives CDR1 SNHLY, CDR2 FYNNEI. For the CDR3, the DNA is TGTGCCAGCAGTGAAGGACTAGCGGGTGCCGTCGGGGAGACCCAGTACTTC. Protein sequence: CASSEGLAGAVGETQYF.

V and J are TRBV5-1 and TRBJ2-1, with D possibly TRBD2 on 5 matching bases. The CDR3 sequence is 15 residues long. The ends were cut back, 4 bases at V and 4 bases at J, with 15 bases in the middle. The V gene's germline CDR1 is SGHRS and CDR2 YFSETQ. The CDR3 here is CASSPVSGSYNEQFF. As DNA, the CDR3 is TGCGCCAGCAGCCCTGTATCGGGGAGTTACAATGAGCAGTTCTTC.

This chain links TRBV5-1 with TRBJ2-6; 8 bases fit TRBD2. Germline V gene lookup returns CDR1 SGHRS and CDR2 YFSETQ. V lost 0 bases and J lost 2; bases outside the gene matches: 13. The CDR3 length is 20 residues. CDR3 in DNA: TGCGCCAGCAGCTTGGTCTCCCCTGAGGTCGGGGGGGCTGGGGCCAACGTCCTGACTTTC. The encoded protein is CASSLVSPEVGGAGANVLTF.

This sequence joins TRBV11-2 and TRBJ2-1; 7 nucleotides match TRBD2. The CDR3 consists of 15 residues. V gave up 2 bases and J gave up 8 bases; unmatched junction bases: 9. Germline CDR1 SGHAT, CDR2 FQNNGV. In DNA form, the CDR3 reads TGTGCCAGCAGCTTATCTAGCGGTACATGGGATGAGCAGTTCTTC. This encodes CASSLSSGTWDEQFF.

The genes are TRBV19 and TRBJ1-1, with D maybe TRBD1 (5 bases). The CDR3 is 12 amino acids. Trimming took off 7 bases at V and 1 base at J, with 7 bases between the two ends. Germline V CDR1 and CDR2: LNHDA, SQIVND (reference sequence). The CDR3, as DNA: TGTGCCAGTAAAACAGGGAACACTGAAGCTTTCTTT. Protein product: CASKTGNTEAFF.

The V call is TRBV11-2, the J call TRBJ2-7, with D uncertain. Germline CDR1 reads SGHAT; CDR2 reads FQNNGV. V was pared by 5 bases and J by 3 bases, with 23 bases between. The CDR3 is 17 residues long. The CDR3 loop reads CASSLSPSKVNYYEQYF. The CDR3 DNA is TGTGCCAGCAGCCTTAGTCCGAGTAAGGTAAACTACTACGAGCAGTACTTC.

V is TRBV7-9 and J is TRBJ2-1; possibly TRBD1 for D (6 bases). The CDR3 runs to 15 residues. Looked up from germline, CDR1 is SEHNR and CDR2 is FQNEAQ (reference sequence). V lost 5 bases, J lost 0 bases, and 11 bases lay in between. As DNA, the CDR3 is TGTGCCAGCAGCGTGAGGGGGAGCTCCTACAATGAGCAGTTCTTC. As protein: CASSVRGSSYNEQFF.

This sequence joins TRBV4-1 and TRBJ1-6; the D is unclear. Germline CDR1 and CDR2: MGHRA and YSYEKL. CDR3 size: 14 residues. V was shortened by 2 bases and J by 6 bases, with 8 bases between the two germline ends. CDR3 protein: CASSQIAGNSPLHF. In DNA, the CDR3 is TGCGCCAGCAGCCAAATAGCGGGTAATTCACCCCTCCACTTT.

The chain is built from TRBV11-2 and TRBJ2-7, with a tentative D call TRBD2 (5 bases). CDR3 length: 14 residues. Germline V CDR1 and CDR2: SGHAT, FQNNGV. V lost 2 bases to trimming and J lost 2 bases, with 10 bases between them. The CDR3 loop is CASSLFDGTYEQYF. DNA for the CDR3: TGTGCCAGCAGCTTATTCGACGGGACCTACGAGCAGTACTTC.

The chain joins TRBV5-8 to TRBJ2-2, with D possibly TRBD1 on 6 matching bases. Per germline, CDR1 SGHTS and CDR2 YDEGEE. This CDR3 is 15 amino acids long. V lost 0 bases and J 4 bases, leaving 10 bases between the germline ends. CDR3 loop: CASSLVQGGTGELFF. The CDR3 DNA sequence: TGTGCCAGCAGCTTGGTACAGGGCGGCACCGGGGAGCTGTTTTTT.

This chain connects TRBV23-1 to TRBJ1-4; D unclear. TRBV23-1 is an ORF, and what it does is uncertain. CDR3 length: 15 amino acids. V was pared by 4 bases and J by 0 bases, with 9 bases between. For the CDR3, the DNA is TGCGCCAGCAGTCCCCCACGGGCAACTAATGAAAAACTGTTTTTT. Translated: CASSPPRATNEKLFF.

The chain links TRBV9 to TRBJ2-4; D is undetermined. Trimming took 0 bases from V and 13 from J, leaving 14 bases between them. This CDR3 is built from 13 residues. The germline gives CDR1 SGDLS, CDR2 YYNGEE. CDR3 loop: CASSVGRSNKQYF. The CDR3 nucleotides are TGTGCCAGCAGCGTAGGGAGATCAAATAAGCAGTACTTC.

V is TRBV27 and J is TRBJ2-1, with D tentatively TRBD2 (6 bases). In germline, CDR1 is MNHEY, CDR2 SMNVEV (reference sequence). V was trimmed by 5 bases and J by 10 bases, leaving 24 bases between them. The CDR3 runs to 16 residues. CDR3 sequence: CASSKPPGTPRGEQFF. CDR3 DNA sequence: TGTGCCAGCAGTAAACCCCCCGGGACCCCACGGGGGGAGCAGTTCTTC.

V is TRBV27 and J is TRBJ2-3, with 11 bases fitting TRBD1. The CDR3 is 14 amino acids. J gave up 3 bases and V 9 bases, and 5 bases lay outside the gene matches. CDR1 and CDR2 from the germline V gene are MNHEY and SMNVEV (reference sequence). Here the CDR3 DNA reads TGTGCCAGTACGGGACAGGGGGTAACAGATACGCAGTATTTT. As protein: CASTGQGVTDTQYF.

The CDR3, as DNA: TGTGCCAGCTCACCATTCACTAGAACGAACACCGGGGAGCTGTTTTTT. It encodes CASSPFTRTNTGELFF. J is TRBJ2-2 and V is TRBV18, with TRBD2 as a possible D gene (5 bases). Trimming removed 2 bases at V and 0 bases at J, with 10 bases between. From germline, CDR1 is KGHSH and CDR2 LQKENI. CDR3 length: 16 residues.

CDR3 sequence: CASSLSETRKYTGELFF. CDR3 nucleotides: TGTGCCAGCAGCTTATCCGAGACTAGGAAGTACACCGGGGAGCTGTTTTTT. The J gene is TRBJ2-2, the V gene TRBV11-2; D might be TRBD2 (6 bases). Germline lookup yields CDR1 SGHAT and CDR2 FQNNGV. The length of the CDR3 is 17 residues. With 2 bases removed from V and 3 bases from J, the gap between germline ends came to 16 bases.

This clone appeared once. This rearrangement joins TRBV12-3 or TRBV12-4 to TRBJ1-2, with 7 bases matching TRBD1. The CDR3 is 13 residues long. V lost 7 bases, J lost 4 bases, and 6 bases stayed unmatched. CDR3 nucleotides: TGTGCCAGCACCCGGGGGACAGTCTATGGCTACACCTTC. Amino acids: CASTRGTVYGYTF.

The chain joins TRBV5-4 to TRBJ2-1; the match to TRBD1 covers 7 bases. After removal of 4 bases from V and 4 bases from J, the junction contained 17 bases not matched to a gene. This CDR3 has 18 amino acids. Per the germline V gene, CDR1 is SGHNT and CDR2 is YYREEE (reference sequence). CDR3 in amino acids: CASSLTLVSGGAYNEQFF. The CDR3 nucleotides read TGTGCCAGCAGCCTGACCTTGGTATCAGGGGGAGCGTACAATGAGCAGTTCTTC.

The chain uses TRBV7-9 and TRBJ2-7; D is uncertain. Per germline, CDR1 SEHNR and CDR2 FQNEAQ (reference sequence). The CDR3 loop spans 13 amino acids. Trimming removed 1 base from V and 0 bases from J, with 4 bases in between. The CDR3 DNA is TGTGCCAGCAGCTTAGGCTACTCCTACGAGCAGTACTTC. Translating it yields CASSLGYSYEQYF.

About this clone itself: The same CDR3 also results from other DNA sequences found in this sample. This chain joins TRBV5-1 and TRBJ2-3, with 10 bases that match TRBD1. There are 14 residues in the CDR3. With 2 bases clipped from V and 4 bases from J, the junction kept 1 base outside the gene matches. CDR1 is SGHRS, CDR2 YFSETQ, per germline. The CDR3: CASSLGQGADTQYF. The DNA of the CDR3 is TGCGCCAGCAGCTTAGGACAGGGGGCAGATACGCAGTATTTT.